This TCR beta chain comes out of a study of cytomegalovirus exposure and HLA in healthy donors. Findings and caveats of the study: Cytomegalovirus association was assigned to approximately 160 TCR beta chains. Researchers reported that a few CMV-associated chains were confirmed in vitro as CMV antigen-specific. Clusters of TCRs from the first cohort tended to co-occur in the 120 validation repertoires (as a later analysis found). Most TCR sequences proved rare, with some public TCRs found in many donors.

On this clone itself: What it recognizes is unknown.

This CDR3 has 16 residues. The V end was cut by 4 bases, the J end by 4 bases, with 17 bases between. CDR1 and CDR2 from the germline V gene are SGHDN and FVKESK. Assay: immunoSEQ multiplex PCR; the TCRdb copy retains only in-frame clones and omits some. The repertoire holds about 63,000 clones, with 89% as singletons. The sequence was collected from a woman between 18 and 29 years old in good health and CMV-seronegative. Sequencing was carried out using PBMCs. This chain links TRBV14 with TRBJ1-3; D unclear. CDR3 DNA: TGTGCCAGCAGCCCGCAAGTAGCCTGGCGGGGAAACACCATATATTTT. Translating it yields CASSPQVAWRGNTIYF.